This T cell receptor beta chain appears in the sequencing data of a study of cytomegalovirus exposure and HLA in healthy donors. Deletions cut 6 bases from V and 14 bases from J, with 24 bases between. CDR3 length equals 14 residues. The germline CDR1 and CDR2 sequences are MRHNA and SNTAGT. Study-wide findings and caveats: Rare TCR sequences dominated, though some public TCRs recurred in many donors. TCR beta V segments were, for the most part, productive about 87% or about 30% of the time in an earlier analysis. A missense variant in DCLRE1C was later tied to TCR beta V- and J-gene trimming.

This clone is a singleton in its sample. Its matching antigen is unknown. Use of 60 Vbeta and 13 Jbeta primers characterized the PCR. In the original workflow: Later, an analysis found around 77 million unique TCR beta chains, and about 10 million of these were shared. Profiled with immunoSEQ multiplex PCR; TCRdb holds only in-frame clones, not every one. V and J calls and clone size follow that table, whereas D and trimming were derived from the DNA. The table records fewer than 150,000 clones, roughly 80% of them present only once. J is TRBJ2-3 and V is TRBV6-4; tentative D call: TRBD2 (6 bases). This clonotype was sampled from a middle-aged man in good health and CMV-seronegative. The sample taken for sequencing was PBMCs. The CDR3 loop reads CASSATTSGSARYF. Written as DNA, the CDR3 is TGTGCCAGCAGCGCCACAACCAGCGGGTCTGCCCGGTATTTT.